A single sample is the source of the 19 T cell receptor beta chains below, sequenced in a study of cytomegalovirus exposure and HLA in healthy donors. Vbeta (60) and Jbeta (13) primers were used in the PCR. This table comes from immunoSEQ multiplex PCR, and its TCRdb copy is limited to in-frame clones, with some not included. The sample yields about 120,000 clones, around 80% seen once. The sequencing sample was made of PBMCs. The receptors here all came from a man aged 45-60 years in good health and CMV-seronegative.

CDR3 in amino acids: CASSPRQGRTEAFF. CDR3 bases: TGTGCCAGCAGTCCTCGACAGGGTAGAACTGAAGCTTTCTTT. This chain links TRBV6-5 with TRBJ1-1; 7 bases map to TRBD1. The J segment lost 5 bases and the V segment lost 5 bases, leaving 8 bases of the junction unmatched. Germline CDR1 reads MNHEY; CDR2 reads SVGAGI. This CDR3 comprises 14 residues.

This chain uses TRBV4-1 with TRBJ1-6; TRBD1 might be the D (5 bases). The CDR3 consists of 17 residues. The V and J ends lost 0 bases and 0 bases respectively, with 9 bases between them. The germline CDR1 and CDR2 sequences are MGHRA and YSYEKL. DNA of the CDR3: TGCGCCAGCAGCCAAGAAGGGGTAGTCTCCTATAATTCACCCCTCCACTTT. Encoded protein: CASSQEGVVSYNSPLHF.

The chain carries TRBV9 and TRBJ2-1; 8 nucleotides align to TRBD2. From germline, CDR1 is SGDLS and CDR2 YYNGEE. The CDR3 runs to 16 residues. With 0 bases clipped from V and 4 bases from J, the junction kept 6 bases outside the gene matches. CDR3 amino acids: CASSVVPAGDYNEQFF. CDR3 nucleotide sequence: TGTGCCAGCAGCGTAGTGCCAGCGGGGGATTACAATGAGCAGTTCTTC.

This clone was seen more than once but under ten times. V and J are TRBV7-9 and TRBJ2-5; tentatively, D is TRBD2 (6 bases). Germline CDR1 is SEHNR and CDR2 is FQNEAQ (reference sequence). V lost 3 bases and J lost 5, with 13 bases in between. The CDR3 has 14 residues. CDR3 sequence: CASSFGGVRETQYF. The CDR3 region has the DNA TGTGCCAGCAGCTTCGGGGGAGTGCGGGAGACCCAGTACTTC.

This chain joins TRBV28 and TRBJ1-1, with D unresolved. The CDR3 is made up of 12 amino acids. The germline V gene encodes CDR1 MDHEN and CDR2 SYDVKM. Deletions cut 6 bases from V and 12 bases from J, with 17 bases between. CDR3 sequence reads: CASRRGLSETFF. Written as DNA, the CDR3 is TGTGCCAGCAGGCGGGGTCTGTCGGAGACTTTCTTT.

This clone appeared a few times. The CDR3 spells CASSLGLAGRNDEQYF. For the CDR3, the DNA is TGTGCCAGCAGCCTGGGACTAGCGGGGAGGAACGACGAGCAGTACTTC. The chain combines TRBV5-4 with TRBJ2-7; the match to TRBD2 covers 13 bases. Germline V gives CDR1 SGHNT, CDR2 YYREEE (reference sequence). Trimming removed 4 bases from V and 5 bases from J; junction bases left unmatched: 9. The CDR3 sequence is 16 residues long.

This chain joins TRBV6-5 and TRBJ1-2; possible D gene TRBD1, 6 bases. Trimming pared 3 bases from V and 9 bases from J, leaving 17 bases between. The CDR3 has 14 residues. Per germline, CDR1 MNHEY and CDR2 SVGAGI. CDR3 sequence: CASSYLGQQASYTF. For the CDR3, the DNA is TGTGCCAGCAGTTATCTCGGACAGCAAGCTAGCTACACCTTC.

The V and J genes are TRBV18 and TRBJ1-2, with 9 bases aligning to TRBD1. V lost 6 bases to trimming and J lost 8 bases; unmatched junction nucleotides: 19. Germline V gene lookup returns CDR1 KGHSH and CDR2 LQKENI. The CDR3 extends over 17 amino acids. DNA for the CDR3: TGTGCCAGCTCGCTCCGCGTCCCGGGACAGGGTTTAAGCGGCTACACCTTC. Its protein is CASSLRVPGQGLSGYTF.

In DNA form, the CDR3 reads TGCGCCAGCAGCTCCTATCGCGGGATCGCGAACACCGGGGAGCTGTTTTTT. Its protein product is CASSSYRGIANTGELFF. The chain recombines TRBV4-3 with TRBJ2-2, with D tentatively TRBD2 (6 bases). Germline loops: CDR1 LGHNA, CDR2 YSLEER. The CDR3 is 17 amino acids. Trimming pared 5 bases from V and 0 bases from J, leaving 16 bases between.

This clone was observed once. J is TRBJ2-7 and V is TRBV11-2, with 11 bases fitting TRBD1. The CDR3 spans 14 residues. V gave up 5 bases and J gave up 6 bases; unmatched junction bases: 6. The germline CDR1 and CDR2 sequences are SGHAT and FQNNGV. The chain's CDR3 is CASSVRDRGAEQYF. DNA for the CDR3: TGTGCCAGCAGCGTCCGGGACAGGGGGGCCGAGCAGTACTTC.

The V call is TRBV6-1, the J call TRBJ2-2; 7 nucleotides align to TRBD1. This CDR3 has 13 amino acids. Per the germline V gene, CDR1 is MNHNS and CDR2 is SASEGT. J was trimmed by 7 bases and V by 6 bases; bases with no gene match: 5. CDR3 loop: CASSRQGGGELFF. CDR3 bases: TGTGCCAGCAGCCGACAGGGCGGCGGGGAGCTGTTTTTT.

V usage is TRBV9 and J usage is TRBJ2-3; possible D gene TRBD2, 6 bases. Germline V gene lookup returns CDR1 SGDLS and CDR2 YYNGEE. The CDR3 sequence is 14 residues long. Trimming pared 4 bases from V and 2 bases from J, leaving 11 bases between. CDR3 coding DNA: TGTGCCAGCAGCCTTAGCGGCCCCACAGATACGCAGTATTTT. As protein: CASSLSGPTDTQYF.

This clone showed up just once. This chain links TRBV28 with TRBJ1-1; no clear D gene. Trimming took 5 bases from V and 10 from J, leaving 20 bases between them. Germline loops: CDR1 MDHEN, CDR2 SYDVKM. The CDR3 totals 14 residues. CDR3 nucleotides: TGTGCCAGCAGTGGAGTGGGGAGTCGGGGAATAGCTTTCTTT. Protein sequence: CASSGVGSRGIAFF.

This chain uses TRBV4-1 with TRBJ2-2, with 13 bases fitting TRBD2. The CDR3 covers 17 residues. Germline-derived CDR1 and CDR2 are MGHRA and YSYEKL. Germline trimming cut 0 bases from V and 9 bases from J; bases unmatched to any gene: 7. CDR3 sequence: CASSQDPGTSGTWELFF. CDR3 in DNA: TGCGCCAGCAGCCAAGATCCGGGGACTAGCGGGACCTGGGAGCTGTTTTTT.

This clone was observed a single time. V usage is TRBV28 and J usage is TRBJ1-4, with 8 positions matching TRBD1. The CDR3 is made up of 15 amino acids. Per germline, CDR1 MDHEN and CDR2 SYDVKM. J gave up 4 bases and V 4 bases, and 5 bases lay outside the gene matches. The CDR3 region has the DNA TGTGCCAGCAGTTCCTCCGGACAGGGTAATGAAAAACTGTTTTTT. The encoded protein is CASSSSGQGNEKLFF. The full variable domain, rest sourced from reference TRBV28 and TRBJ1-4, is DVKVTQSSRYLVKRTGEKVFLECVQDMDHENMFWYRQDPGLGLRLIYFSYDVKMKEKGDIPEGYSVSREKKERFSLILESASTNQTSMYLCASSSSGQGNEKLFFGSGTQLSVL.

CDR3 amino acids: CASSLARGGDTQYF. The CDR3 DNA reads TGTGCCAGCAGCTTAGCGCGGGGGGGGGATACGCAGTATTTT. The chain links TRBV7-2 to TRBJ2-3, with TRBD2 matching over 9 bases. Germline V CDR1 and CDR2: SGHTA, FQGNSA. V shed 0 bases, J shed 6 bases, and the junction held 1 base outside the gene matches. The CDR3 sequence is 14 residues long.

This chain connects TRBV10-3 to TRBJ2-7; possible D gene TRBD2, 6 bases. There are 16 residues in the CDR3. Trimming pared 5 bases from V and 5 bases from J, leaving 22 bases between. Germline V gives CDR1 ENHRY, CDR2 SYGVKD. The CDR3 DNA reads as TGTGCCATCAGTCCCGGTGGGAGGACCAGCAGGGACGAGCAGTACTTC. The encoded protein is CAISPGGRTSRDEQYF.

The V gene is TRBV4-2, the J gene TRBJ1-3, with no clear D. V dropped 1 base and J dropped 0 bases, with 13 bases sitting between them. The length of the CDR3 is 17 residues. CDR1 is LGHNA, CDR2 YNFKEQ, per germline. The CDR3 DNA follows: TGTGCCAGCAGCCAAGCAGGAGGGAGGGCCTCTGGAAACACCATATATTTT. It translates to CASSQAGGRASGNTIYF.

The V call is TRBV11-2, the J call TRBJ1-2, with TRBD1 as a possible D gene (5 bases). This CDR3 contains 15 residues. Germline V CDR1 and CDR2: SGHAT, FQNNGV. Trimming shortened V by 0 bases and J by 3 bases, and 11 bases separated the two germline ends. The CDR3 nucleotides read TGTGCCAGCAGCTTAGACAGGGTGTCGGACTATGGCTACACCTTC. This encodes CASSLDRVSDYGYTF.